Reported below is one TCR beta chain. This sample stems from a study of blood T cell repertoires in COVID-19. Study-wide background: Whether acute or convalescent, the COVID-19 samples came from the United States, Italy and Spain. The cDNA or gDNA used as material had been derived from T cells, B-cell-depleted T cells, or PBMCs.

Clones were sequenced by immunoSEQ multiplex PCR, and TCRdb holds only the in-frame ones, with some missing. The sample has about 350,000 clones, around nine tenths seen once. Enrollment of patients from Seattle took place during active infection, with longitudinal follow-up. The CDR3 spans 14 residues. The trim removed 7 bases at V and 5 bases at J, leaving 8 bases unmatched. Looked up from germline, CDR1 is MNHEY and CDR2 is SVGAGI. This rearrangement joins TRBV6-5 to TRBJ1-5, with 7 bases that match TRBD1. This receptor was identified in a woman aged 55-70 years with COVID-19, enrolled during active disease. Sequenced material: peripheral blood. This CDR3 is CASTETGSHQPQHF. The CDR3 DNA is TGTGCCAGCACGGAGACAGGGTCGCATCAGCCCCAGCATTTT.